A single TCR beta chain is shown here with its context. The antigen remains unidentified. The sample originates from a study of cytotoxic CD8 clonotypes in ibrutinib-treated CLL. Study overall: Response was recorded as partial in roughly 25 patients and complete in 2; at median roughly 73 months, roughly 15 remained remitted and about 12 had progressed. Study-level points and caveats: Contraction or stability on treatment characterized the public clonotypes, which were uncommon.

The planned depth of sequencing spanned 1 in 200,000 to 1 in 1 million T cells. The data were produced by immunoSEQ multiplex PCR, yet TCRdb's version contains in-frame clones alone and is incomplete. The sample shows 70,000 to 85,000 clones, 80% of them seen only once. Germline loops: CDR1 SNHLY, CDR2 FYNNEI. Trimming took 6 bases from V and 5 from J, leaving 13 bases between them. The CDR3 covers 13 residues. The clonotype was recovered from a human donor with chronic lymphocytic leukemia. Material: PBMCs, obtained at disease progression, from a patient treated with ibrutinib. The rearrangement joins TRBV2 to TRBJ2-5, with D unclear. This CDR3 is CASRRNLGETQYF. DNA for the CDR3: TGTGCCAGCAGGAGGAATCTTGGGGAGACCCAGTACTTC. The full variable domain, its missing parts supplied by reference TRBV2 and TRBJ2-5, is EPEVTQTPSHQVTQMGQEVILRCVPISNHLYFYWYRQILGQKVEFLVSFYNNEISEKSEIFDDQFSVERPDGSNFTLKIRSTKLEDSAMYFCASRRNLGETQYFGPGTRLLVL.